The 30 T cell receptor beta chains below come from one sample, sequenced in a study of spatial heterogeneity in lung cancer (dated by TCRdb to the late 2010s). Paper-wide results and their limitations: The tumor nonsynonymous mutation count correlated with the number of expanded intratumoral alpha and beta TCRs.

The time point label here, explained by the study, means: sample taken at primary tumor resection. No cognate antigen is known for these TCRs. The library was obtained by 5' RACE. TCRdb records NextSeq 500 as the sequencer. In-frame beta chains were kept once TCRdb had trimmed the public reads at Q25 with fastp and called clones with MiXCR. Rows are unified per CDR3 protein, each entry keeping the most common DNA and genes. Within this sample are 14,000 or so distinct CDR3 sequences, with roughly 4.7% of them counted one time only. Around 19% of the sample is held by the ten biggest clonotypes. Here the sequenced sample was lung tumor tissue, taken at surgery. The receptors shown here come from a female donor with early-stage non-small cell lung cancer.

As regards this clonotype: This beta chain lies outside the target of a library built for alpha chains; its clone size means little. CDR3 residues: CASSPDGTVVQYF. CDR3 bases: TGCGCCAGCAGCCCGGATGGGACGGTAGTGCAGTACTTC. V usage is TRBV5-1 and J usage is TRBJ2-7; the D call may be TRBD1 or TRBD2 (5 bases each). Germline CDR1 and CDR2: SGHRS and YFSETQ. The V end lost 4 bases, the J end lost 9 bases, and 17 bases lay between the germline ends. This CDR3 contains 13 residues. Using reference TRBV5-1 and TRBJ2-7 for the parts outside the CDR3, the full variable domain is KAGVTQTPRYLIKTRGQQVTLSCSPISGHRSVSWYQQTPGQGLQFLFEYFSETQRNKGNFPGRFSGRQFSNSRSEMNVSTLELGDSALYLCASSPDGTVVQYFGPGTRLTVT.

A word on this clonotype: This beta chain is an off-target read within a library intended for alpha chains, so its frequency means little. V and J are TRBV6-4 and TRBJ2-1, with 8 bases fitting TRBD1. CDR1 and CDR2 from the germline V gene are MRHNA and SNTAGT. V was clipped by 2 bases and J by 7 bases; unmatched bases: 1. The CDR3 has 13 amino acids. CDR3 bases: TGTGCCAGCAGTGACAGGGACAGGAATGAGCAGTTCTTC. Translation gives CASSDRDRNEQFF.

This clonotype was seen a single time. Being one base from a much bigger clone, this may be a read error. This beta chain is off target for a library built for alpha chains, so its abundance means little. The rearrangement links TRBV5-1 to TRBJ2-1; TRBD2 agrees at 13 bases. The germline gives CDR1 SGHRS, CDR2 YFSETQ. This CDR3 region has 19 residues. As DNA, the CDR3 is TGCGCCAGCAGCTTCGCCCTGACGCCGGGACTAGCGGGGTCGGAAGAGCGGTTCTTC. Encoded protein: CASSFALTPGLAGSEERFF.

This clonotype came up many times. A library made for alpha chains picked up this beta chain off target, so its size means little. The rearrangement links TRBV18 to TRBJ2-3, with D unresolved. This CDR3 spans 15 amino acids. V was pared by 1 base and J by 2 bases, with 10 bases between. From germline, CDR1 is KGHSH and CDR2 LQKENI. For the CDR3, the DNA is TGTGCCAGCTCACCACTCCGTTCGTCCACAGATACGCAGTATTTT. Translation gives CASSPLRSSTDTQYF.

This clonotype was detected many times. This beta chain appears as a stray read in a library generated for alpha chains; its size is not informative. V usage is TRBV13 and J usage is TRBJ1-2; 7 nucleotides match TRBD1. V dropped 6 bases and J dropped 3; count of bases not matched to a gene: 7. From germline, CDR1 is PRHDT and CDR2 FYEKMQ (reference sequence). The CDR3 runs to 14 residues. The CDR3 sequence: CASSRDSLHYGYTF. The CDR3 coding sequence is TGTGCCAGCAGTAGGGACAGTCTACACTATGGCTACACCTTC.

The table lists this clonotype with a count of one. This beta chain turned up in a library designed for alpha chains; as an off-target read, its abundance says little. The chain is built from TRBV4-3 and TRBJ1-1; weak D call: TRBD1 (5 bases). V lost 4 bases and J lost 4, with 19 bases in between. The germline V gene encodes CDR1 LGHNA and CDR2 YSLEER. This CDR3 region has 16 residues. CDR3 loop: CASSPRLLRGGTEAFF. The CDR3 coding sequence is TGCGCCAGCAGCCCTAGGTTATTGAGGGGTGGCACTGAAGCTTTCTTT.

This clonotype was observed at least ten times. This beta chain is an unintended read in a library built for alpha chains; its size means little. The chain has TRBV7-8 and TRBJ1-5; D gene ambiguous. The CDR3 totals 15 residues. V dropped 0 bases and J dropped 6 bases, with 12 bases sitting between them. The germline CDR1 and CDR2 sequences are SGHVS and FQNEAQ. The CDR3 DNA sequence: TGTGCCAGCAGCTTAGCGTGGCGGAGTAGTCAGCCCCAGCATTTT. It encodes CASSLAWRSSQPQHF.

This clonotype was seen repeatedly, ten times or more. The library was designed around alpha chains, so this beta chain is a stray read whose abundance carries little weight. CDR3 nucleotide sequence: TGCGCCAGCAGACGTGACCGGAACACCGGGGAGCTGTTTTTT. Its protein is CASRRDRNTGELFF. This sequence joins TRBV4-3 and TRBJ2-2, with no clear D. The CDR3 has 14 residues. Between the trimmed V and J ends, which lost 6 bases and 1 base, there was a span of 9 bases. Germline V gene lookup returns CDR1 LGHNA and CDR2 YSLEER.

This clonotype qualifies as medium-sized. The library was designed around alpha chains, so this beta chain is a stray read whose abundance carries little weight. This chain links TRBV29-1 with TRBJ1-1, with 8 bases lining up with TRBD1. The CDR3 totals 14 residues. Per germline, CDR1 SQVTM and CDR2 ANQGSEA. J was trimmed by 3 bases and V by 6 bases; bases with no gene match: 9. This CDR3 reads CSVPTGGEDTEAFF. In DNA form, the CDR3 reads TGCAGCGTACCCACAGGGGGAGAAGACACTGAAGCTTTCTTT.

This clonotype was counted only a few times. Since it is a stray read in a library aimed at alpha chains, this beta chain has a size that is not meaningful. The chain recombines TRBV28 with TRBJ2-5; 12 nucleotides align to TRBD1. The CDR3 length is 15 residues. From germline, CDR1 is MDHEN and CDR2 SYDVKM. The trim removed 6 bases at V and 1 base at J, leaving 3 bases unmatched. CDR3 in DNA: TGTGCCAGCAGGGGGGACAGGGGGCCCCAAGAGACCCAGTACTTC. It yields the protein CASRGDRGPQETQYF.

This clonotype was seen repeatedly, ten times or more. The library was prepared for alpha chains; this beta chain is a stray read, so its frequency means little. The chain employs TRBV7-2 and TRBJ2-5; TRBD1 aligns across 10 bases. The CDR3 has 15 residues. V lost 4 bases and J lost 5; bases outside the gene matches: 7. Germline loops: CDR1 SGHTA, CDR2 FQGNSA. CDR3 nucleotide sequence: TGTGCCAGCAGCTCCGGGACAGGGGTAGGGGAGACCCAGTACTTC. As protein: CASSSGTGVGETQYF.

This clonotype was counted many times. This beta chain is an unintended read in a library built for alpha chains; its size means little. The CDR3 nucleotides read TGCAGTGCTCCTCGGGACAGGGCTTCACCCCTCCACTTT. Protein: CSAPRDRASPLHF. This chain connects TRBV20-1 to TRBJ1-6; 9 nucleotides align to TRBD1. CDR1 and CDR2 from the germline V gene are DFQATT and SNEGSKA (reference sequence). Losses at the gene ends were 5 bases for V and 9 bases for J; bases not matched to a gene: 5. The CDR3 spans 13 residues.

This clonotype was seen many times. The size of this beta chain means little, since it is a stray read in a library made for alpha chains. This chain joins TRBV6-1 and TRBJ1-1; D call uncertain. V gave up 8 bases and J gave up 8 bases, with 9 bases separating them. There are 10 residues in the CDR3. CDR1 is MNHNS, CDR2 SASEGT, per germline. CDR3 in DNA: TGTGCCAGCGGAAGGTGGGAAGCTTTCTTT. Amino acid sequence: CASGRWEAFF.

Turning to this clonotype: A much larger clone differs from this one at a single base, so this may be a read error. It is likely a read error, because the conserved phenylalanine at the end of the CDR3 is missing. This beta chain turned up in a library designed for alpha chains; as an off-target read, its abundance says little. This rearrangement joins TRBV14 to TRBJ1-1; no clear D. CDR3 length equals 15 residues. Trimming cost V 3 bases and J 4 bases, with 15 bases left between them. The germline V gene encodes CDR1 SGHDN and CDR2 FVKESK. CDR3 coding DNA: TGTGCCAGCAGCCAGGCGGCATCCGGACGCACTGAAGCTTTCTAT. Amino acids: CASSQAASGRTEAFY.

In the case of this clonotype: Within a library made for alpha chains, this beta chain is off target, and its count is uninformative. V is TRBV28 and J is TRBJ1-6, with D unresolved. The germline V gene encodes CDR1 MDHEN and CDR2 SYDVKM. This CDR3 is 17 amino acids long. Trimming took off 4 bases at V and 9 bases at J, with 22 bases between the two ends. CDR3 coding DNA: TGTGCCAGCAGTTCGCCAAACGAAGGCGGAATTTTTTCACCCCTCCACTTT. Encoded protein: CASSSPNEGGIFSPLHF.

The table lists this clonotype with many counts. This beta chain is an unintended read in a library built for alpha chains; its size means little. The chain is built from TRBV5-1 and TRBJ2-7; 8 bases are shared with TRBD2. The CDR3 sequence is 15 residues long. V shed 3 bases and J 4 bases; nucleotides not matched to a gene: 9. Germline V CDR1 and CDR2: SGHRS, YFSETQ. The CDR3 nucleotides are TGCGCCAGCAGCTCCGAGGGCGGGGGGAGATACGAGCAGTACTTC. It codes for CASSSEGGGRYEQYF.

In this sample, this clonotype is medium-sized. This beta chain slipped into a library made for alpha chains as a stray read, so its size is not meaningful. The chain carries TRBV7-8 and TRBJ2-5, with 8 positions matching TRBD2. Germline CDR1 reads SGHVS; CDR2 reads FQNEAQ. V lost 6 bases to trimming and J lost 2 bases; unmatched junction nucleotides: 17. The CDR3 is 18 amino acids. In DNA, the CDR3 is TGTGCCAGCAGTTTGGTTCCCCGGCAAAGCGGGGGTCAAGAGACCCAGTACTTC. Amino acids: CASSLVPRQSGGQETQYF.

This clonotype was found many times. This beta chain is an off-target read within a library intended for alpha chains, so its frequency means little. The gene calls are TRBV9 and TRBJ1-2; the match to TRBD1 covers 9 bases. The CDR3 has 15 residues. In germline, CDR1 is SGDLS, CDR2 YYNGEE. Trimming cost V 7 bases and J 3 bases; bases outside gene matches: 10. The CDR3 here is CASSKGTGRDYGYTF. The CDR3 DNA follows: TGTGCCAGCTCTAAGGGGACAGGGAGGGACTATGGCTACACCTTC.

Concerning this clonotype itself: Given a much more abundant clone one base away, this may be a read error. This beta chain represents an off-target read in a library built for alpha chains; its size is of limited meaning. The chain carries TRBV28 and TRBJ2-7, with TRBD2 matching 11 bases. This CDR3 has 17 amino acids. Germline values: CDR1 MDHEN, CDR2 SYDVKM. Trimming took 7 bases from V and 0 from J; bases not matched to a gene: 11. CDR3 bases: TGTGCCAGCACCGGGAGTAGCGGGAGGGTTAGCTCCTACGAGCAGTACTTC. Residues: CASTGSSGRVSSYEQYF.

This clonotype was recorded many times. This beta chain is an off-target read within a library intended for alpha chains, so its frequency means little. V usage is TRBV9 and J usage is TRBJ1-1; possible D gene TRBD1, 6 bases. V was clipped by 1 base and J by 4 bases, with 11 bases between them. The CDR3 consists of 14 residues. Germline lookup yields CDR1 SGDLS and CDR2 YYNGEE. The DNA of the CDR3 is TGTGCCAGCAGCGTAACAGGGTCTAGCACTGAAGCTTTCTTT. Encoded protein: CASSVTGSSTEAFF.

At least ten counts were recorded for this clonotype. The library was prepared for alpha chains; this beta chain is a stray read, so its frequency means little. The chain employs TRBV6-6 and TRBJ2-3; D may be TRBD2 (6 bases). Germline lookup yields CDR1 MNHNY and CDR2 SVGAGI (reference sequence). This CDR3 spans 13 amino acids. Trimming removed 11 bases from V and 5 bases from J, with 17 bases in between. The CDR3 bases are TGTGCCGGGACGGAGGGGCGGGGAGATACGCAGTATTTT. This gives the protein CAGTEGRGDTQYF.

This clonotype has more than one count but fewer than ten. This beta chain is an unintended read in a library built for alpha chains; its size means little. The chain is built from TRBV20-1 and TRBJ2-4; 11 nucleotides agree with TRBD2. Per the germline V gene, CDR1 is DFQATT and CDR2 is SNEGSKA (reference sequence). This CDR3 has 14 amino acids. V was clipped by 1 base and J by 5 bases; unmatched bases: 1. CDR3 nucleotides: TGCAGTGCTAGAGGGGGACTAGCGGAAAACATTCAGTACTTC. Its translation: CSARGGLAENIQYF.

This clonotype has a handful of counts. This beta chain turned up in a library designed for alpha chains; as an off-target read, its abundance says little. The rearrangement uses TRBV18 and TRBJ2-7; TRBD1 might be the D (6 bases). CDR3 size: 15 residues. Germline V gene lookup returns CDR1 KGHSH and CDR2 LQKENI. The ends were cut back, 4 bases at V and 2 bases at J, with 15 bases in the middle. In DNA form, the CDR3 reads TGTGCCAGCTCACTGCGGACAGCTATTCCCTACGAGCAGTACTTC. Protein sequence: CASSLRTAIPYEQYF.

This clonotype occurred many times. This beta chain was picked up by a library intended for alpha chains and is off target, so its count carries little meaning. This chain uses TRBV2 with TRBJ1-5; no reliable D call. CDR3 length: 14 amino acids. The ends were cut back, 6 bases at V and 0 bases at J, with 9 bases in the middle. Germline values: CDR1 SNHLY, CDR2 FYNNEI. The CDR3 DNA sequence: TGTGCCAGCAGCGTGGATAGTAGCAATCAGCCCCAGCATTTT. This encodes CASSVDSSNQPQHF.

This clonotype is medium-sized in the sample. This beta chain lies outside the target of a library built for alpha chains; its clone size means little. The gene calls are TRBV12-5 and TRBJ2-2; 7 nucleotides align to TRBD1. The CDR3 has 16 residues. Germline loops: CDR1 LGHNT, CDR2 FRNRAP. The V gene end was trimmed by 2 bases and the J gene end by 5 bases; junction bases not matched to a gene: 8. Here the CDR3 DNA reads TGTGCTAGTGGTTTGTTGACAGGGAAGGAGACCGGGGAGCTGTTTTTT. This sequence encodes CASGLLTGKETGELFF.

In its sample, this clonotype was seen many times. This beta chain appears as a stray read in a library generated for alpha chains; its size is not informative. The chain is built from TRBV7-3 and TRBJ1-1, with TRBD1 identical over 8 bases. With 4 bases clipped from V and 11 bases from J, the junction kept 9 bases outside the gene matches. This CDR3 spans 13 amino acids. Germline CDR1 and CDR2: SGHTA and FQGTGA. CDR3: CASSSEATGGAFF. CDR3 coding DNA: TGTGCCAGCAGCTCGGAAGCAACAGGGGGGGCTTTCTTT.

This clonotype was seen repeatedly, ten times or more. Found in a library prepared for alpha chains, this beta chain is an off-target read, and its abundance has little meaning. DNA for the CDR3: TGTGCCAGCAGTGCCGAACTTCTAGCCAAAAACATTCAGTACTTC. This translates into CASSAELLAKNIQYF. The chain joins TRBV6-1 to TRBJ2-4; D is unresolved. The CDR3 consists of 15 residues. V lost 4 bases and J 0 bases, leaving 10 bases between the germline ends. The germline V gene encodes CDR1 MNHNS and CDR2 SASEGT.

At least ten counts were recorded for this clonotype. Being off target in a library aimed at alpha chains, this beta chain has a size of little meaning. The gene calls are TRBV12-3 or TRBV12-4 and TRBJ2-7; D is perhaps TRBD2 (6 bases). Trimming pared 1 base from V and 0 bases from J, leaving 7 bases between. The CDR3 is 14 residues long. The CDR3 region is CASSLELASYEQYF. The CDR3, as DNA: TGTGCCAGCAGTTTAGAACTAGCCTCCTACGAGCAGTACTTC.

In its sample, this clonotype ranks as medium-sized. The library was designed around alpha chains, so this beta chain is a stray read whose abundance carries little weight. The chain links TRBV12-3 or TRBV12-4 to TRBJ1-3; 9 nucleotides match TRBD1. This CDR3 comprises 17 residues. The trim removed 4 bases at V and 0 bases at J, leaving 7 bases unmatched. Here the CDR3 DNA reads TGTGCCAGCAGTTGGGGACAGGGTCCCAACTCTGGAAACACCATATATTTT. This encodes CASSWGQGPNSGNTIYF.

This clonotype was detected many times. Since the library was made to target alpha chains, this beta chain is a stray read and its abundance is not meaningful. CDR3 residues: CASVRQANTGELFF. As DNA, the CDR3 is TGTGCCAGCGTTCGGCAGGCGAACACCGGGGAGCTGTTTTTT. The V call is TRBV7-9, the J call TRBJ2-2; D uncertain. Per the germline V gene, CDR1 is SEHNR and CDR2 is FQNEAQ (reference sequence). Trimming removed 8 bases at V and 0 bases at J, with 10 bases between. CDR3 length: 14 amino acids.